This T cell receptor (beta chain) was sequenced for a study of regulatory T cells in long-lasting Graves disease. To make TCR beta libraries, researchers used iRepertoire HTBI primers and Arm-PCR of CDR3 regions. TCRdb processed the multiplex PCR reads anew with MiXCR; each CDR3 protein has one entry. Of about 420,000 distinct CDR3 sequences in the sample, 20% to 25% were seen once. The time point is: persistent/refractory GD, antithyroid drugs over 5 years with positive TRAb. After RNA was extracted from PBMCs, the TCR library was made from it. V was trimmed by 4 bases and J by 0 bases, leaving 10 bases between them. The CDR3 contains 15 residues. From germline, CDR1 is SGHAT and CDR2 FQNNGV.

The rearrangement links TRBV11-2 to TRBJ1-3; possibly TRBD1 for D (5 bases). The TCR originated in a female donor with Graves disease. Here the sequenced sample was peripheral blood mononuclear cells (PBMCs), taken when the disease was refractory, from a patient treated with antithyroid drugs. The CDR3 DNA reads as TGTGCCAGCAGCTACCCCGACAGCTCTGGAAACACCATATATTTT. Translated: CASSYPDSSGNTIYF.